Following are 25 T cell receptor beta chains from one sample sequenced in a study of blood T cell repertoires in COVID-19. The table came from immunoSEQ multiplex PCR; TCRdb's copy has only in-frame clones and leaves some out. The repertoire holds about 200,000 clones, with more than 75% as singletons. Sequenced input: peripheral blood. The receptors stem from a person aged 70 to 80 with COVID-19, enrolled during active disease.

The gene calls are TRBV12-3 or TRBV12-4 and TRBJ1-2, with 9 bases lining up with TRBD1. The CDR3 runs 12 residues. V lost 6 bases and J lost 8; bases outside the gene matches: 4. The CDR3 DNA follows: TGTGCCAGCAGGGACAGGGGCTGGGGCTACACCTTC. It encodes CASRDRGWGYTF.

The rearrangement links TRBV5-4 to TRBJ1-2, with a weak D call TRBD1 (6 bases). CDR1 and CDR2 from the germline V gene are SGHNT and YYREEE (reference sequence). V lost 3 bases to trimming and J lost 8 bases, with 11 bases between them. The CDR3 has 12 residues. The CDR3: CASSSDRRGYTF. CDR3 DNA sequence: TGTGCCAGCAGCTCCGACAGGCGGGGCTACACCTTC.

This clone was counted a single time. The chain uses TRBV7-2 and TRBJ1-4, with 10 bases that match TRBD1. Germline CDR1 SGHTA, CDR2 FQGNSA. CDR3 size: 17 residues. V was pared by 3 bases and J by 6 bases, with 10 bases of the junction left unmatched. The CDR3 DNA is TGTGCCAGCAGCTTCGCGTCTCCCGGGACAGGGGATGAAAAACTGTTTTTT. Protein sequence: CASSFASPGTGDEKLFF.

This chain connects TRBV28 to TRBJ2-1; possibly TRBD1 for D (6 bases). Germline V gives CDR1 MDHEN, CDR2 SYDVKM. This CDR3 has 14 residues. Between the trimmed V and J ends, which lost 11 bases and 0 bases, there was a span of 14 bases. CDR3 amino acids: CADSQGRSYNEQFF. The CDR3, as DNA: TGTGCCGATTCACAGGGACGCTCCTACAATGAGCAGTTCTTC.

This clone was recorded a few times. The rearrangement links TRBV19 to TRBJ2-2; 9 nucleotides line up with TRBD1. CDR3 length: 17 amino acids. The germline gives CDR1 LNHDA, CDR2 SQIVND (reference sequence). The V and J ends lost 5 bases and 4 bases, in that order; junction bases with no gene match: 11. The CDR3 sequence: CASSPSTGGVGTGELFF. DNA for the CDR3: TGTGCCAGTAGTCCCTCAACAGGGGGCGTTGGCACCGGGGAGCTGTTTTTT. Based on the CDR3 plus reference TRBV19 and TRBJ2-2, the full variable domain is DGGITQSPKYLFRKEGQNVTLSCEQNLNHDAMYWYRQDPGQGLRLIYYSQIVNDFQKGDIAEGYSVSREKKESFPLTVTSAQKNPTAFYLCASSPSTGGVGTGELFFGEGSRLTVL.

This clone has only a few counts. The CDR3 sequence: CASSSRQGAYTEAFF. The CDR3 DNA reads TGTGCCAGCAGCAGCCGACAGGGGGCGTACACTGAAGCTTTCTTT. The V call is TRBV14, the J call TRBJ1-1; 10 nucleotides align to TRBD1. This CDR3 has 15 amino acids. Germline V gives CDR1 SGHDN, CDR2 FVKESK. V was pared by 5 bases and J by 3 bases, with 6 bases of the junction left unmatched.

This rearrangement joins TRBV7-3 to TRBJ1-6; perhaps TRBD1 as D (6 bases). Germline loops: CDR1 SGHTA, CDR2 FQGTGA. The length of the CDR3 is 15 residues. V was cut by 6 bases and J by 3 bases, with 12 bases left in between. The CDR3 is CASSQGFGYNSPLHF. The CDR3 DNA reads TGTGCCAGCAGTCAGGGGTTTGGCTATAATTCACCCCTCCACTTT.

The chain employs TRBV2 and TRBJ2-3, with D tentatively TRBD1 (5 bases). V was cut by 5 bases and J by 0 bases, with 15 bases left in between. Germline V lookup: CDR1 SNHLY, CDR2 FYNNEI. This CDR3 is 16 amino acids long. For the CDR3, the DNA is TGTGCCAGCAGTAGTCACTTACAGGAGAGCACAGATACGCAGTATTTT. This translates into CASSSHLQESTDTQYF.

The chain couples TRBV29-1 to TRBJ2-1, with 10 bases matching TRBD2. The CDR3 runs to 14 residues. The ends lost 7 bases at V and 8 bases at J; junction bases unmatched: 11. Germline V CDR1 and CDR2: SQVTM, ANQGSEA. The CDR3, as DNA: TGCAGCGGGGGCCTAGCGGGAGCCGGCCATGAGCAGTTCTTC. Translated: CSGGLAGAGHEQFF.

Comment on this clone: In the same sample, other DNA sequences code for this CDR3. The gene calls are TRBV19 and TRBJ2-2, with 9 nucleotides matching TRBD1. Unmatched junction bases numbered 2, after V lost 9 bases and J lost 0 bases. The V gene's germline CDR1 is LNHDA and CDR2 SQIVND (reference sequence). This CDR3 contains 14 residues. The CDR3: CASRDRANTGELFF. The CDR3 DNA follows: TGTGCCAGCAGGGACAGGGCGAACACCGGGGAGCTGTTTTTT.

This sequence joins TRBV3-1 (or the pseudogene TRBV3-2) and TRBJ1-2; D is unclear. V shed 0 bases and J shed 4 bases, with 12 bases lying between them. The CDR3 totals 15 residues. CDR1 and CDR2 (germline): LGHDT, YNNKEL (reference sequence). CDR3 bases: TGTGCCAGCAGCCAAGATCCCGGTGTAGTCTATGGCTACACCTTC. Translating it yields CASSQDPGVVYGYTF.

V and J are TRBV4-2 and TRBJ2-1; 10 positions match TRBD2. CDR3 size: 17 residues. Germline V gene data show CDR1 as LGHNA and CDR2 as YNFKEQ. J gave up 4 bases and V 0 bases, and 6 bases lay outside the gene matches. In nucleotides, the CDR3 is TGTGCCAGCAGCCAAGAGGCTAGCGGGAGTCTTTACAATGAGCAGTTCTTC. Its translation: CASSQEASGSLYNEQFF.

This CDR3 is CASSLGFARDSPLHF. The CDR3, as DNA: TGTGCCAGCAGCTTAGGTTTCGCCCGAGATTCACCCCTCCACTTT. This chain joins TRBV7-9 and TRBJ1-6, with no clear D. Per the germline V gene, CDR1 is SEHNR and CDR2 is FQNEAQ (reference sequence). V lost 1 base and J 8 bases, leaving 12 bases between the germline ends. CDR3 size: 15 residues.

The chain carries TRBV5-1 and TRBJ2-5, with 11 bases that match TRBD2. The V gene end was trimmed by 0 bases and the J gene end by 5 bases; junction bases not matched to a gene: 15. Germline CDR1 is SGHRS and CDR2 is YFSETQ. The CDR3 is made up of 19 amino acids. DNA for the CDR3: TGCGCCAGCAGCTTGGGACAGGGGGTACTAGCGGGGGCCCCGGAGACCCAGTACTTC. This sequence encodes CASSLGQGVLAGAPETQYF.

This clone was counted between two and nine times. J is TRBJ1-2 and V is TRBV4-3; TRBD1 matches 9 bases. V trimming: 0 bases; J trimming: 5 bases; junction bases outside the gene matches: 4. The CDR3 covers 15 residues. Germline CDR1 and CDR2: LGHNA and YSLEER. Written as DNA, the CDR3 is TGCGCCAGCAGCCAAGACGGGACAGGGAATTATGGCTACACCTTC. It codes for CASSQDGTGNYGYTF.

This chain links TRBV6-5 with TRBJ1-1; no firm D call. CDR1 is MNHEY and CDR2 is SVGAGI in the germline V gene. The CDR3 sequence is 12 residues long. The CDR3 DNA sequence: TGTGGGACTAGGAGCCCTAACACTGAAGCTTTCTTT. Encoded protein: CGTRSPNTEAFF.

The CDR3, as DNA: TGCGCCAGCAGCCCCGGGAGGGCGGGGGGCACAGATACGCAGTATTTT. Protein sequence: CASSPGRAGGTDTQYF. The J gene is TRBJ2-3, the V gene TRBV5-1, with 8 bases that match TRBD2. The trim removed 4 bases at V and 1 base at J, leaving 8 bases unmatched. The CDR3 sequence is 16 residues long. Germline values: CDR1 SGHRS, CDR2 YFSETQ. Full variable domain (outside the CDR3, taken from reference TRBV5-1 and TRBJ2-3): KAGVTQTPRYLIKTRGQQVTLSCSPISGHRSVSWYQQTPGQGLQFLFEYFSETQRNKGNFPGRFSGRQFSNSRSEMNVSTLELGDSALYLCASSPGRAGGTDTQYFGPGTRLTVL.

The chain joins TRBV5-1 to TRBJ2-2, with D perhaps TRBD1 (5 bases). CDR3 size: 13 residues. Germline V gene data show CDR1 as SGHRS and CDR2 as YFSETQ. The V and J ends lost 5 bases and 6 bases respectively, with 11 bases between them. The CDR3 nucleotides read TGCGCCAGCAGAGGGGTGATGTCCGGGGAGCTGTTTTTT. Its translation is CASRGVMSGELFF.

V and J are TRBV5-4 and TRBJ1-1, with TRBD1 matching 7 bases. The junction had 5 bases not matched to a gene; V was cut back by 4 bases and J by 5 bases. The CDR3 spans 13 residues. CDR1 is SGHNT, CDR2 YYREEE, per germline (reference sequence). DNA of the CDR3: TGTGCCAGCAGCGCTACAGGGGTAACTGAAGCTTTCTTT. Translation gives CASSATGVTEAFF.

The rearrangement joins TRBV27 to TRBJ2-3, with D maybe TRBD2 (5 bases). The CDR3 runs 15 residues. The V end lost 10 bases, the J end lost 0 bases, and 17 bases lay between the germline ends. Per the germline V gene, CDR1 is MNHEY and CDR2 is SMNVEV (reference sequence). The CDR3 sequence: CATQATRTSTDTQYF. The CDR3 DNA is TGTGCCACCCAAGCAACCCGGACTAGCACAGATACGCAGTATTTT.

The chain is built from TRBV19 and TRBJ1-1; 8 nucleotides match TRBD1. The germline V gene has CDR1 LNHDA and CDR2 SQIVND (reference sequence). The CDR3 length is 16 residues. J gave up 1 base and V 4 bases, and 8 bases lay outside the gene matches. CDR3 in DNA: TGTGCCAGTAGTACCTACGGGACAGGAGCGAACACTGAAGCTTTCTTT. It codes for CASSTYGTGANTEAFF.

This clone has just one count. This chain links TRBV6-9 with TRBJ1-6; a weak D match, TRBD1 (6 bases). Trimming stripped 2 bases from V and 0 bases from J, with 23 bases between. CDR3 length equals 21 residues. The germline CDR1 and CDR2 sequences are MNHGY and SVAAGI. CDR3 in DNA: TGTGCCAGCAGTTATGCCCCACCAGGCGCAAGGGGGAGCTCCTATAATTCACCCCTCCACTTT. Protein: CASSYAPPGARGSSYNSPLHF.

The chain has TRBV29-1 and TRBJ2-3; 14 nucleotides agree with TRBD2. Per germline, CDR1 SQVTM and CDR2 ANQGSEA. V was pared by 6 bases and J by 3 bases, with 2 bases of the junction left unmatched. This CDR3 contains 14 residues. The chain's CDR3 is CSVTSGRVTDTQYF. The CDR3 DNA sequence: TGCAGCGTGACTAGCGGGAGGGTGACAGATACGCAGTATTTT.

The J gene is TRBJ1-6, the V gene TRBV7-2; 7 bases match TRBD1. This CDR3 is built from 13 residues. Trimming at V came to 2 bases and at J to 9 bases, leaving 1 base not matched to a gene. Germline CDR1 is SGHTA and CDR2 is FQGNSA. CDR3 sequence: CASSLNRGSPLHF. Written as DNA, the CDR3 is TGTGCCAGCAGCTTAAACAGGGGTTCACCCCTCCACTTT.

The chain couples TRBV15 to TRBJ2-7, with D unclear. V was shortened by 0 bases and J by 7 bases, with 16 bases between the two germline ends. CDR3 length: 15 residues. Germline CDR1 LNHNV, CDR2 YYDKDF (reference sequence). CDR3 sequence: CATSRDLARPAEQYF. The CDR3 nucleotides read TGTGCCACCAGCAGAGATCTGGCCCGCCCAGCGGAGCAGTACTTC.